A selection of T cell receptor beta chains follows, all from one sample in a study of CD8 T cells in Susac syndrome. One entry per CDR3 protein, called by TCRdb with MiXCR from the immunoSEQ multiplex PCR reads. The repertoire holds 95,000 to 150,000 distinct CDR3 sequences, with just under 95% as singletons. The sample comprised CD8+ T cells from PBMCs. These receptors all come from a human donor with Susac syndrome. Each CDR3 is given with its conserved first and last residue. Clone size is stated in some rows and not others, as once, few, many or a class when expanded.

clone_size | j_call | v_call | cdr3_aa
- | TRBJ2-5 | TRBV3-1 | CASSQGTSGPQETQYF
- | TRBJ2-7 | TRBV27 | CASSSLKDRGLYEQYF
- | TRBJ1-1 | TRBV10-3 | CAISEARGLNTEAFF
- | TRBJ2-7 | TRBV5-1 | CASSLMTQTYEQYF
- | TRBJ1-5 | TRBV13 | CASSPRGDQPQHF
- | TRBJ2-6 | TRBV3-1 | CASSQYGGEGANVLTF
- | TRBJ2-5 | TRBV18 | CASSAGTNVETQYF
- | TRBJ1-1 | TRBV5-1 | CASSLGGAAFF
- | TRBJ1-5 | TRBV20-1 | CSALGQGATQPQHF
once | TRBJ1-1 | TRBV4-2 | CASSQEDMNTEAFF
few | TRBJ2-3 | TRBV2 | CASSGTASTDTQYF
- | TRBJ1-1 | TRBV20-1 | CSARDDAVMNTEAFF
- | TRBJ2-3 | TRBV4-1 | CASRGLVPDTQYF
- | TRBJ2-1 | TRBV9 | CASSAIPGQGLYEQFF
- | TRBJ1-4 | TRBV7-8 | CASSLAYSTNEKLFF
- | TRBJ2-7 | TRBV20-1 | CSALPGAGEPSYEQYF
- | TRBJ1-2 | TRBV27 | CASSARTGRDGYTF
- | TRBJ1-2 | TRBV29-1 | CSVDVGASGYTF
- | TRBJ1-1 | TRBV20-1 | CSVDGSRETEAFF
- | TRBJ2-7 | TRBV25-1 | CASSETGIVSYEQYF
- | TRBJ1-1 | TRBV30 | CAWEGDTNTEAFF
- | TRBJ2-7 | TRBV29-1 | CSVVGQGAVYEQYF
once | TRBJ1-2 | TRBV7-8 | CASSEQGIGYTF
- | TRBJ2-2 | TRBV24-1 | CATSDQNTGELFF
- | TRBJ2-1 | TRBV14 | CASSRAGLVMVNEQFF
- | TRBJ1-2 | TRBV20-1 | CSAKRRGGAGTNYGYTF
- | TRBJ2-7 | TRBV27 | CASSAGADEQYF
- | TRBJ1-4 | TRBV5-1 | CASYQGGEKLFF
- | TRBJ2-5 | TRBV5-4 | CASRFWGGDEETQYF
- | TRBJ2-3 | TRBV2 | CASSERGHGAQYF
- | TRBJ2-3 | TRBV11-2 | CASSFEPTDTQYF
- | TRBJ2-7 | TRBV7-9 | CASSHLPGQGLDEQYF
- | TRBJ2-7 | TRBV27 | CASSLSGPSYEQYF
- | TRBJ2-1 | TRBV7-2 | CASSLRTSGGEQFF
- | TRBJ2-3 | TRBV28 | CASSSNTGLHRDTQYF
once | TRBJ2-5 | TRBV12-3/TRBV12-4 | CASSSQGGSETQYF
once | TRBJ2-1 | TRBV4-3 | CASSQDRGLIGNEQFF
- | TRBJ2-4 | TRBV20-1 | CSAREGLDLAKNIQYF
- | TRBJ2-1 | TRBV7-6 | CASSLRADGGTYNEQFF
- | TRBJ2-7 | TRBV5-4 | CASSLRAGISYEQYF
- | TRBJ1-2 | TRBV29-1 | CSVERDDREGYTF
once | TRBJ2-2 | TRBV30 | CAWSVGQAAGELFF
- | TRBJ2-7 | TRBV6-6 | CASSYRGTDEQYF
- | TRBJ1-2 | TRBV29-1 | CSVEEGYGYTF
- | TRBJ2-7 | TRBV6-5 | CASSYSVSYEQYF
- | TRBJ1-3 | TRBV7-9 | CASFPGRVGNTIYF
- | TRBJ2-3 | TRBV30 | CAWSVQAMEQYF
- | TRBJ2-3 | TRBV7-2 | CASSSYPGRTADTQYF
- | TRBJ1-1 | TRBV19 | CASSLGQGGTEAFF
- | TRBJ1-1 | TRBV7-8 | CASSSRQGMNTEAFF
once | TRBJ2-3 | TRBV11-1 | CASSSLGASDTQYF
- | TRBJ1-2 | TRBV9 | CASSAPVKGTYGYTF
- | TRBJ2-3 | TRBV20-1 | CSAGKLAASTDTQYF
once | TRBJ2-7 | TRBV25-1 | CASSKSGTREGEQYF
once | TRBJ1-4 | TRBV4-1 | CASSQAYPTNEKLFF
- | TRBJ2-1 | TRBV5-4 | CASSRLNEQFF
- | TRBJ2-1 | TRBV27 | CASSFRQFGFGQFF
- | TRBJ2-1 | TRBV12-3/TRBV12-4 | CASSPSLRGNEQFF
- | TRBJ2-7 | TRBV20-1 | CSATGLAASPYEQYF